This T cell receptor beta chain was identified during a study of control samples from healthy donors and cancer patients. Deletions cut 5 bases from V and 1 base from J, with 8 bases between. The germline V gene has CDR1 SGHVS and CDR2 FQNEAQ. The CDR3 loop spans 14 amino acids. Assay used: immunoSEQ multiplex PCR; TCRdb lists only in-frame clones, some missing. The sample contains over 150,000 clones, nearly 96% of which appear only once. The sequenced material came from blood. The sequence was obtained from a woman aged 25 to 45 in good health. The chain couples TRBV7-8 to TRBJ2-2; no definite D call. CDR3 nucleotide sequence: TGTGCCAGCAGCGTCCTGGAGAACACCGGGGAGCTGTTTTTT. Its translation is CASSVLENTGELFF.